This T cell receptor beta chain was sequenced in a study of shared clonotypes between healthy human individuals (dated by TCRdb to the early 2020s). With regard to the full study: The cohort comprised a couple of women and three men aged 18 to 49 years. For each donor, CD4 naive and CD4 memory were each run on three plates, CD8 naive on two plates, and CD8 memory on one plate. Blood TCR repertoires of about five healthy adults were deeply sequenced to estimate repertoire size and the extent of clonotype sharing between individuals. To increase sequencing depth and limit assay-specific biases, TCR repertoire library preparation and sequencing were carried out by different laboratories using diverse techniques. Leukapheresis yielded between about 0.9 and 8.9 billion PBMCs per donor.

This clone was counted once. Its antigen is still unknown. Base qualities are not provided; no much larger clone lies one nucleotide away. CD8 naive samples were CD45RO-negative cells positively selected for CCR7, giving a CD45RA+CCR7+ population that excluded TemRA cells. The donors were healthy, HIV-negative adults who had no recently reported acute infections or vaccinations. Every donor was a Caucasian adult living in Nashville, Tennessee, USA. Blood was collected by leukapheresis, and PBMCs were isolated by Ficoll-Histopaque density gradient centrifugation and then cryopreserved in liquid nitrogen vapor phase. Analytical flow cytometry was used to check the purity and quantity of each magnetically sorted T cell population. Genomic DNA was isolated from every sorted fraction and measured by UV absorbance on a Nanodrop 2000c. TCR CDR3 regions were amplified from genomic DNA by multiplex PCR using the deep immunoSEQ assay. Genomic DNA extracted from each cell subset was distributed evenly over all wells of several immunoSEQ 96-well plates, and each plate served as one replicate. For sorted subsets, approximately 210 ng of genomic DNA, equivalent to about 30,000 T cell genomes, went into each replicate PCR. Purified libraries were quantified with a Qubit 3.0 fluorometer, sized on a Bioanalyzer 2100, and re-quantified with the KAPA Library Quantification kit. Each immunoSEQ 96-well plate was sequenced on its own single-read 150-cycle Illumina NextSeq 550 flow cell. In the paper's pipeline: Because the immunoSEQ output included only junctional sequences and no quality scores, the filtering could not be the same as the filtering used for full-length reads. To assign V/J genes and CDR3, sequences were annotated using PyIR, a Python wrapper for IgBLAST v1.9, with IMGT germline references. Reads with weak V/J assignments (E-value above 1e-6), missing CDR3, stop codons, out-of-frame junctions, or ambiguous translated residues were removed. V3J clonotypes were defined as sequences sharing the same inferred V gene, J gene, and CDR3 amino acid sequence. To compute the percentage overlap between repertoires, the number of shared unique clonotypes was divided by the size of the smaller repertoire. Three approaches were used to assess repertoire richness: RTK rarefaction, the Chao1 estimator, and Recon v2.1 estimates of unobserved clonotypes. OLGA was used to compute generation probabilities for all TCRbeta clonotypes that the gDNA method yielded from a handful of donors. Here the immuneACCESS table is served through TCRdb, limited to in-frame sequences with V and J called. Missing clones are a known gap in these copies; in checked studies unresolved V genes cover under half, and the rest lacks a known reason. For V, J and clone size, that table is used; D and trimming come from the DNA. A total of about 2 million clones appear in this sample, about 95% of them only once. Of the sample, approximately 1.2% falls within the top ten clones.

CDR1 and CDR2, per the germline V gene, are LGHNA and YSLEER. The CDR3 sequence holds 15 residues, the cysteine and phenylalanine included. Only CDR3 DNA remains: 45 bases, in frame from the first base. V has 0 bases trimmed and J has 11 bases trimmed; junction bases matching no gene number 4. Overall study outcomes, separate from this receptor: Clonotypes shared by all four sorted-subset donors showed higher generation probabilities than non-shared clonotypes. Sampling was restricted to blood, and TCR repertoires in tissues likely differ from the TCR repertoires found in blood. Based on pairwise subsampling, the degree of clonotype sharing among donors was expected to be affected by sequencing depth. When several donors were compared, the shared fraction of clonotypes was around 5% for naive CD4, 3.5% to 4% for naive CD8, about 2.5% for memory CD4, and 0.4% for memory CD8. Estimated clonotype richness was generally larger for naive than for memory subsets. The small number of donors limited the genetic and exposure-history diversity represented. Rarefaction of sorted-subset datasets indicated incomplete sequencing despite the large sequencing depth.

The sample taken for sequencing was naive CD8+ T cells sorted from blood. Interpreted using the paper, the cell subset or site label stands for: CD45RA+CCR7+. The TCR sequence derives from a man in his late teens or twenties in good health. The chain is assembled from TRBV4-3 and TRBJ1-6; 10 middle bases align to TRBD1. In nucleotide form, the sequence is TGCGCCAGCAGCCAAGACGGGACAGGGGTGGCACCCCTCCACTTT. Its coded protein is CASSQDGTGVAPLHF.